What follows describes a single T cell receptor (beta chain). V was cut by 8 bases and J by 7 bases, with 21 bases left in between. This CDR3 has 15 amino acids. Germline lookup yields CDR1 MNHEY and CDR2 SMNVEV (reference sequence). TCRdb keeps only in-frame clones here, not all; method: immunoSEQ multiplex PCR. This table holds fewer than 70,000 clones, 87% found once. This sample stems from a study of OX40 agonist ivuxolimab in advanced cancers. The sequence was obtained from an adult with an advanced solid tumor such as melanoma, head and neck, liver or kidney cancer. The genes are TRBV27 and TRBJ1-5; a weak D match, TRBD1 (5 bases). The material sequenced was CD4+ or CD8+ T cells sorted from blood, taken in a trial of the OX40 agonist ivuxolimab. Here the CDR3 reads CASGRSPGTGQPQHF. CDR3 in DNA: TGTGCCAGCGGGCGATCGCCCGGGACTGGCCAGCCCCAGCATTTT.